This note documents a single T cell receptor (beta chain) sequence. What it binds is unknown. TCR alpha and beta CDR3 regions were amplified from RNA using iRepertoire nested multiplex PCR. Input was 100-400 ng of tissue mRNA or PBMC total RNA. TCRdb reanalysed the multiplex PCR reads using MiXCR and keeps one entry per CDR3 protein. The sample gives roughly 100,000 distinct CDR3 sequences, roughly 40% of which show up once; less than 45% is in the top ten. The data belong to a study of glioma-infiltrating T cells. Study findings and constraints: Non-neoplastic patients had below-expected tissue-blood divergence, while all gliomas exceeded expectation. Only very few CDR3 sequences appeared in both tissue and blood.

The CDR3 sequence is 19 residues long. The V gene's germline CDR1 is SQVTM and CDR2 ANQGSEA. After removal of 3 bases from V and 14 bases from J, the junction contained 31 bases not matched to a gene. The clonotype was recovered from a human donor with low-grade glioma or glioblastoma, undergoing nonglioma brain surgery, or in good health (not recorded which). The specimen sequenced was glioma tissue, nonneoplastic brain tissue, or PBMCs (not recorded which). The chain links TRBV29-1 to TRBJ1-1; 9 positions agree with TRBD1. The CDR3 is CSVDPLGQGARGVDTDAFF. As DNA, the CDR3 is TGCAGCGTTGATCCCCTGGGACAGGGAGCACGGGGAGTGGACACTGACGCCTTCTTT.